The entry below gives a single TCR beta chain sequence along with its context. The sample belongs to a study of cytomegalovirus exposure and HLA in healthy donors. Everyone who donated was a healthy bone marrow donor. PCR primers comprised 60 Vbeta and 13 Jbeta primers. Sequencing used immunoSEQ multiplex PCR; TCRdb keeps in-frame clones, though not all of them. Of about 110,000 clones in the sample, around 81% were seen once. Trimming stripped 0 bases from V and 6 bases from J, with 7 bases between. The CDR3 contains 12 residues. In germline, CDR1 is SGHRS, CDR2 YFSETQ. Sequencing input: PBMCs. This chain uses TRBV5-1 with TRBJ2-7; D remains ambiguous. This clonotype was sampled from a woman in her 30s in good health and CMV-seronegative. The chain's CDR3 is CASSLEWAEQYF. The CDR3 DNA reads as TGCGCCAGCAGCTTGGAGTGGGCCGAGCAGTACTTC.